The 7 T cell receptor beta chains below all came from one sample that was sequenced in a study of cytomegalovirus exposure and HLA in healthy donors. PCR used 60 Vbeta primers and 13 Jbeta primers. Clones were sequenced by immunoSEQ multiplex PCR, and TCRdb holds only the in-frame ones, with some missing. The table has about 160,000 clones, approximately 80% seen once. Sequencing was done on a sample of PBMCs. These receptors originate from a male donor in good health and CMV-seropositive.

This chain connects TRBV18 to TRBJ1-6, with TRBD1 identical over 8 bases. The V segment lost 5 bases and the J segment 8 bases; nucleotides outside the gene matches: 8. Per germline, CDR1 KGHSH and CDR2 LQKENI. This CDR3 has 15 amino acids. In nucleotides, the CDR3 is TGTGCCAGCTCAATGGGACAGGCCATGGATTCACCCCTCCACTTT. Translated, it gives CASSMGQAMDSPLHF.

The chain joins TRBV10-3 to TRBJ1-2; D not certain. Trimming cost V 7 bases and J 8 bases, with 23 bases left between them. The CDR3 loop spans 15 amino acids. In germline, CDR1 is ENHRY, CDR2 SYGVKD. CDR3 sequence: CAIMGEGPIVRGYTF. CDR3 DNA: TGTGCCATCATGGGAGAGGGCCCGATCGTTCGGGGCTACACCTTC.

The rearrangement links TRBV5-8 to TRBJ1-1; no firm D call. V gave up 2 bases and J gave up 6 bases, with 8 bases separating them. The CDR3 has 12 residues. Per germline, CDR1 SGHTS and CDR2 YDEGEE. In DNA form, the CDR3 reads TGTGCCAGCAGCTTTCTAATCCCTGAAGCTTTCTTT. It specifies CASSFLIPEAFF.

The chain employs TRBV13 and TRBJ2-7; TRBD2 might be the D (5 bases). CDR3 length equals 13 residues. Trimming stripped 5 bases from V and 3 bases from J, with 11 bases between. CDR1 is PRHDT, CDR2 FYEKMQ, per germline (reference sequence). CDR3 sequence: CASSISGVYEQYF. In nucleotides, the CDR3 is TGTGCCAGCAGCATCTCCGGGGTCTACGAGCAGTACTTC.

This clone was counted only a few times. This chain joins TRBV5-6 and TRBJ1-5, with D possibly TRBD1 on 5 matching bases. The length of the CDR3 is 14 residues. Trimming removed 1 base at V and 7 bases at J, with 12 bases between. Germline V CDR1 and CDR2: SGHDT, YYEEEE. The CDR3 DNA follows: TGTGCCAGCAGCTTGAGGTCAGGGCAACAGCCCCAGCATTTT. It codes for CASSLRSGQQPQHF.

J is TRBJ2-7 and V is TRBV7-8; TRBD1 matches at 7 bases. The V and J ends lost 6 bases and 0 bases, in that order; junction bases with no gene match: 8. Looked up from germline, CDR1 is SGHVS and CDR2 is FQNEAQ. This CDR3 has 15 residues. CDR3 protein: CASSRQGARSYEQYF. Written as DNA, the CDR3 is TGTGCCAGCAGTCGACAGGGAGCTCGCTCCTACGAGCAGTACTTC.

V usage is TRBV15 and J usage is TRBJ2-7, with TRBD1 matching over 7 bases. The CDR3 sequence is 14 residues long. J lost 5 bases, V lost 1 base, and 5 bases had no gene match. CDR1 is LNHNV and CDR2 is YYDKDF in the germline V gene (reference sequence). CDR3 amino acids: CATSRATGEHEQYF. CDR3 nucleotides: TGTGCCACCAGCAGAGCTACAGGGGAGCACGAGCAGTACTTC.